The TCR beta chain described here comes from a study of CD8 T cells in ankylosing spondylitis. Findings and caveats of the study: It appeared that ankylosing spondylitis blood was characterized by a TCR beta motif of 8 or 9 highly homologous variants.

Notes on this clonotype: Its target is not known.

In TCRdb, the 5' RACE reads were re-called with MiXCR into one record per CDR3 protein. Of around 450,000 distinct CDR3 sequences listed, more than 25% are singletons. V dropped 7 bases and J dropped 5 bases, with 7 bases sitting between them. CDR1 is ENHRY, CDR2 SYGVKD, per germline. The CDR3 is made up of 11 amino acids. Input material: blood, either unsorted or a sorted T cell fraction (not recorded which). The chain carries TRBV10-3 and TRBJ2-3; D unclear. The source of this sequence is a male donor with ankylosing spondylitis. CDR3 amino acids: CAITVGDTQYF. Here the CDR3 DNA reads TGTGCCATCACGGTCGGAGATACGCAGTATTTT.